The clone carrying this TCR beta chain was observed at least ten times. TCR beta CDR3 region amplification was performed from RNA transcripts. Carried out on the TCR CDR3, a first-round RT-PCR used the HTBI primer set. TCRdb independently ran MiXCR on the multiplex PCR reads; one entry per CDR3 protein. The sample has around 530,000 distinct CDR3 sequences; over 15% are singletons. The trim removed 6 bases at V and 2 bases at J, leaving 6 bases unmatched. The CDR3 totals 13 residues. Germline V gene data show CDR1 as DFQATT and CDR2 as SNEGSKA (reference sequence). The data originate from a study of T cells in Graves' hyperthyroidism and ophthalmopathy.

The chain recombines TRBV20-1 with TRBJ2-7; 8 nucleotides line up with TRBD1. Sequenced input: blood. This sequence was found in a young woman with Graves' ophthalmopathy. The CDR3: CSAHRGEPYEQYF. The CDR3 bases are TGCAGTGCCCACAGGGGGGAGCCCTACGAGCAGTACTTC.